These 30 T cell receptor beta chains were sequenced from one sample in a study of PD-1 blockade in classical Hodgkin lymphoma. With no exception, relapse followed autologous stem cell transplantation in all patients, and brentuximab vedotin exposure varied. Isolation of CD8+ T cells from thawed PBMCs used magnetic negative selection. Assay used: immunoSEQ multiplex PCR; TCRdb lists only in-frame clones, some missing. The repertoire holds about 2,700 clones, with less than 80% as singletons. The sample was CD8+ T cells from blood, taken at baseline. These receptors were collected from a human donor with classical Hodgkin lymphoma.

This clone occurred a few times. The CDR3 spells CASYSGYRAKDTQYF. The CDR3 region has the DNA TGTGCCAGCTATTCTGGTTACAGGGCAAAAGATACGCAGTATTTT. The chain has TRBV6-6 and TRBJ2-3; D is possibly TRBD1 (6 bases). This CDR3 has 15 amino acids. Looked up from germline, CDR1 is MNHNY and CDR2 is SVGAGI (reference sequence). Trimming removed 8 bases at V and 5 bases at J, with 20 bases between.

The gene calls are TRBV7-2 and TRBJ1-3; D gene ambiguous. The germline gives CDR1 SGHTA, CDR2 FQGNSA. The V gene lost 3 bases and the J gene lost 3 bases, with 9 bases spanning the gap. CDR3 length: 14 residues. The CDR3 bases are TGTGCCAGCAGCTTCGCAGGAGGTGGAAACACCATATATTTT. Amino acids: CASSFAGGGNTIYF.

The rearrangement links TRBV4-3 to TRBJ1-2; D ambiguous. Germline CDR1 reads LGHNA; CDR2 reads YSLEER. This CDR3 has 15 residues. Deletions cut 3 bases from V and 7 bases from J, with 18 bases between. The CDR3 loop reads CASSHPAARSGGYTF. The CDR3 coding sequence is TGCGCCAGCAGCCACCCGGCGGCCAGGTCTGGTGGCTACACCTTC.

The genes are TRBV14 and TRBJ2-7, with D tentatively TRBD1 or TRBD2 (5 bases each). The length of the CDR3 is 14 residues. Germline CDR1 SGHDN, CDR2 FVKESK. V was clipped by 5 bases and J by 1 base, with 12 bases between them. The CDR3 region has the DNA TGTGCCAGCAGCGAGCCAGGGAGTTCCTACGAGCAGTACTTC. Its translation: CASSEPGSSYEQYF.

This clone was detected only a few times. J is TRBJ2-7 and V is TRBV14; 10 positions match TRBD1. CDR3 length: 17 residues. V lost 0 bases to trimming and J lost 2 bases; unmatched junction nucleotides: 7. From germline, CDR1 is SGHDN and CDR2 FVKESK. CDR3 amino acids: CASSQDRLTGGTYEQYF. The CDR3 nucleotides are TGTGCCAGCAGCCAAGATAGACTGACAGGGGGCACCTACGAGCAGTACTTC.

This clone was recorded a few times. This chain uses TRBV2 with TRBJ2-1; D unresolved. This CDR3 spans 12 amino acids. V lost 5 bases and J lost 8, with 10 bases in between. CDR1 is SNHLY and CDR2 is FYNNEI in the germline V gene. Here the CDR3 reads CASSSGQDEQFF. In DNA, the CDR3 is TGTGCCAGCAGTTCAGGTCAGGATGAGCAGTTCTTC.

A few counts support this clone. The CDR3 region is CASSYRTVSSYEQYF. In nucleotides, the CDR3 is TGTGCCAGCAGCTACCGGACAGTAAGCTCCTACGAGCAGTACTTC. This chain joins TRBV7-3 and TRBJ2-7; D is possibly TRBD1 (6 bases). Germline-derived CDR1 and CDR2 are SGHTA and FQGTGA. The CDR3 sequence is 15 residues long. V lost 4 bases to trimming and J lost 0 bases, with 13 bases between them.

The genes are TRBV7-9 and TRBJ2-7, with 9 positions matching TRBD1. The CDR3 consists of 16 residues. Germline lookup yields CDR1 SEHNR and CDR2 FQNEAQ (reference sequence). J was trimmed by 4 bases and V by 2 bases; bases with no gene match: 9. CDR3 residues: CASSLTPGQGEYEQYF. Here the CDR3 DNA reads TGTGCCAGCAGCTTAACACCGGGACAGGGAGAATACGAGCAGTACTTC.

The chain combines TRBV9 with TRBJ2-7; no clear D. This CDR3 spans 15 amino acids. Trimming removed 4 bases from V and 3 bases from J, with 17 bases in between. CDR1 and CDR2 from the germline V gene are SGDLS and YYNGEE. CDR3 protein: CASSPESGEYYEQYF. The CDR3, as DNA: TGTGCCAGCAGCCCCGAGTCGGGCGAGTACTACGAGCAGTACTTC. The full variable domain, its missing parts supplied by reference TRBV9 and TRBJ2-7, is DSGVTQTPKHLITATGQRVTLRCSPRSGDLSVYWYQQSLDQGLQFLIQYYNGEERAKGNILERFSAQQFPDLHSELNLSSLELGDSALYFCASSPESGEYYEQYFGPGTRLTVT.

A few counts support this clone. CDR3 in amino acids: CASSYTNTEAFF. The DNA for the CDR3 is TGTGCCAGCAGTTACACCAACACTGAAGCTTTCTTT. The rearrangement joins TRBV28 to TRBJ1-1; D not certain. This CDR3 is 12 amino acids long. Germline V gives CDR1 MDHEN, CDR2 SYDVKM. Trimming shortened V by 4 bases and J by 2 bases, and 5 bases separated the two germline ends.

CDR3 residues: CASSQEGIEGVVEKLFF. Here the CDR3 DNA reads TGCGCCAGCAGCCAAGAGGGGATAGAGGGGGTGGTTGAAAAACTGTTTTTT. V usage is TRBV4-1 and J usage is TRBJ1-4; D might be TRBD1 (6 bases). V lost 0 bases, J lost 7 bases, and 18 bases lay in between. CDR1 and CDR2 from the germline V gene are MGHRA and YSYEKL. This CDR3 has 17 amino acids.

The chain couples TRBV6-5 to TRBJ2-1, with 10 bases that match TRBD1. Trimming removed 7 bases from V and 6 bases from J; junction bases left unmatched: 6. The CDR3 has 14 amino acids. Germline CDR1 MNHEY, CDR2 SVGAGI. The CDR3 loop reads CASKPRTGGNEQFF. The CDR3, as DNA: TGTGCCAGCAAACCGAGGACAGGGGGCAATGAGCAGTTCTTC.

V gene TRBV11-2 combines with J gene TRBJ2-3, with TRBD1 matching over 7 bases. Unmatched junction bases numbered 5, after V lost 4 bases and J lost 1 base. CDR1 and CDR2 (germline): SGHAT, FQNNGV. The CDR3 loop spans 15 amino acids. CDR3 nucleotide sequence: TGTGCCAGCAGCTACTGGACAGGAGGCACAGATACGCAGTATTTT. Protein product: CASSYWTGGTDTQYF. Supplemented by reference TRBV11-2 and TRBJ2-3, the full variable domain reads EAGVAQSPRYKIIEKRQSVAFWCNPISGHATLYWYQQILGQGPKLLIQFQNNGVVDDSQLPKDRFSAERLKGVDSTLKIQPAKLEDSAVYLCASSYWTGGTDTQYFGPGTRLTVL.

Sample share makes this clone medium-sized. V and J are TRBV30 and TRBJ2-5; D unclear. CDR1 GTSNPN and CDR2 SVGIG come from the germline V gene (reference sequence). The CDR3 spans 12 residues. Trimming stripped 1 base from V and 3 bases from J, with 6 bases between. Written as DNA, the CDR3 is TGTGCCTGGAGTGGCAGTAAAGAGACCCAGTACTTC. Encoded protein: CAWSGSKETQYF.

The chain employs TRBV9 and TRBJ2-5, with 14 bases that match TRBD2. CDR3 length: 17 amino acids. Per germline, CDR1 SGDLS and CDR2 YYNGEE. V trimming: 4 bases; J trimming: 0 bases; junction bases outside the gene matches: 5. In DNA, the CDR3 is TGTGCCAGCAGCCCGGGACTAGCGGGGGCGTACCAAGAGACCCAGTACTTC. This codes for CASSPGLAGAYQETQYF.

This chain links TRBV15 with TRBJ2-1; 8 nucleotides align to TRBD1. Per germline, CDR1 LNHNV and CDR2 YYDKDF (reference sequence). V shed 8 bases, J shed 0 bases, and the junction held 6 bases outside the gene matches. There are 15 residues in the CDR3. CDR3 protein: CATENRGSSYNEQFF. The CDR3 bases are TGTGCCACCGAAAACAGGGGGAGCTCCTACAATGAGCAGTTCTTC.

The chain has TRBV11-2 and TRBJ2-7, with D unresolved. With 5 bases removed from V and 2 bases from J, the gap between germline ends came to 10 bases. Germline loops: CDR1 SGHAT, CDR2 FQNNGV. The CDR3 totals 13 residues. CDR3 sequence reads: CASSDDTAYEQYF. The CDR3 region has the DNA TGTGCCAGCAGCGACGACACAGCCTACGAGCAGTACTTC.

V gene TRBV10-3 combines with J gene TRBJ2-1, with 8 positions matching TRBD1. The CDR3 has 15 amino acids. Germline-derived CDR1 and CDR2 are ENHRY and SYGVKD. V was pared by 1 base and J by 5 bases, with 4 bases of the junction left unmatched. CDR3 loop: CAISEFGQGDNEQFF. The CDR3 DNA is TGTGCCATCAGTGAGTTTGGACAGGGAGACAATGAGCAGTTCTTC.

The chain is built from TRBV11-3 and TRBJ2-3, with 10 bases aligning to TRBD2. Germline values: CDR1 SGHNT, CDR2 YENEEA. This CDR3 spans 17 amino acids. The junction had 9 bases not matched to a gene; V was cut back by 5 bases and J by 1 base. The CDR3 region is CASSRVPGLAGTDTQYF. Here the CDR3 DNA reads TGTGCCAGCAGCAGAGTCCCCGGACTAGCGGGCACAGATACGCAGTATTTT.

This clone has only one observation. This chain uses TRBV2 with TRBJ2-7; D tentatively fits TRBD1 or TRBD2 (5 bases each). Trimming removed 10 bases from V and 12 bases from J, with 16 bases in between. Germline loops: CDR1 SNHLY, CDR2 FYNNEI. There are 10 residues in the CDR3. The CDR3 DNA follows: TGTGCCACCGAAACTCAGGGACCGTACTTC. It encodes CATETQGPYF.

The V call is TRBV30, the J call TRBJ1-2; 11 positions match TRBD1. The CDR3 contains 13 residues. V shed 5 bases, J shed 4 bases, and the junction held 3 bases outside the gene matches. Germline assignment: CDR1 GTSNPN and CDR2 SVGIG (reference sequence). CDR3 residues: CAWGTGGIYGYTF. The CDR3 DNA follows: TGTGCCTGGGGGACAGGGGGAATCTATGGCTACACCTTC.

This chain links TRBV6-5 with TRBJ2-3; 9 nucleotides match TRBD2. Germline V gives CDR1 MNHEY, CDR2 SVGAGI. CDR3 length equals 15 residues. The V segment lost 6 bases and the J segment 4 bases; nucleotides outside the gene matches: 8. CDR3: CASSLAGGAPDTQYF. The CDR3, as DNA: TGTGCCAGCAGCCTTGCGGGGGGGGCCCCAGATACGCAGTATTTT.

The chain is built from TRBV27 and TRBJ1-1; D is perhaps TRBD1 (6 bases). The CDR3 runs to 15 residues. Germline V gene lookup returns CDR1 MNHEY and CDR2 SMNVEV (reference sequence). V was trimmed by 0 bases and J by 2 bases, leaving 10 bases between them. The CDR3: CASSLSYRANTEAFF. The DNA of the CDR3 is TGTGCCAGCAGTTTATCTTACAGGGCAAACACTGAAGCTTTCTTT.

This clone occurred a few times. The J gene is TRBJ2-5, the V gene TRBV4-2, with D uncertain. There are 17 residues in the CDR3. Germline loops: CDR1 LGHNA, CDR2 YNFKEQ. The ends were cut back, 0 bases at V and 8 bases at J, with 22 bases in the middle. The CDR3 nucleotides are TGTGCCAGCAGCCAAGATCCCCCCCTTTCCAGCGCCCCTACCCAGTACTTC. Translating gives CASSQDPPLSSAPTQYF.

This clone was observed a handful of times. At one end, the junction sequence differs from germline, possibly due to a read error. The rearrangement joins TRBV7-7 to TRBJ1-6; 7 bases line up with TRBD1. CDR1 is SSHAT, CDR2 FNYEAQ, per germline (reference sequence). The CDR3 sequence is 14 residues long. CDR3 bases: TGTGCTAGCAGCTTAGGGGGCGGCAATTCACCCCTCCACTTT. It encodes CASSLGGGNSPLHF. Supplemented by reference TRBV7-7 and TRBJ1-6, the full variable domain reads GAGVSQSPRYKVTKRGQDVTLRCDPISSHATLYWYQQALGQGPEFLTYFNYEAQPDKSGLPSDRFSAERPEGSISTLTIQRTEQRDSAMYRCASSLGGGNSPLHFGNGTRLTVT.

The chain has TRBV7-6 and TRBJ2-7; D is perhaps TRBD1 (5 bases). The germline V gene has CDR1 SGHVS and CDR2 FNYEAQ. The CDR3 length is 13 residues. V lost 4 bases, J lost 4 bases, and 11 bases lay in between. The CDR3, as DNA: TGTGCCAGCAGCTCAGGGCTTGTTTACGAGCAGTACTTC. This gives the protein CASSSGLVYEQYF.

The chain employs TRBV10-3 and TRBJ2-7; 9 positions agree with TRBD1. The CDR3 spans 13 residues. J lost 2 bases, V lost 6 bases, and 2 bases had no gene match. Germline lookup yields CDR1 ENHRY and CDR2 SYGVKD. The CDR3 sequence is CAISRQGAYEQYF. CDR3 in DNA: TGTGCCATCAGCAGACAGGGGGCCTACGAGCAGTACTTC.

V and J are TRBV5-4 and TRBJ2-5; D not certain. Germline V gene sequence: CDR1 SGHNT, CDR2 YYREEE (reference sequence). V lost 2 bases and J 2 bases, leaving 10 bases between the germline ends. CDR3 length: 14 amino acids. In DNA, the CDR3 is TGTGCCAGCAGCTTTGTAACAGAACAAGAGACCCAGTACTTC. Residues: CASSFVTEQETQYF.

This chain connects TRBV9 to TRBJ1-3, with D tentatively TRBD1 (5 bases). Trimming left V 0 bases short and J 4 bases short, with 14 bases between. Germline CDR1 reads SGDLS; CDR2 reads YYNGEE. There are 16 residues in the CDR3. This CDR3 reads CASSVGGARYGNTIYF. CDR3 in DNA: TGTGCCAGCAGCGTAGGAGGGGCCCGTTACGGAAACACCATATATTTT.

The chain joins TRBV29-1 to TRBJ2-2; D possibly uses TRBD1 or TRBD2 (6 bases each). Germline V gene lookup returns CDR1 SQVTM and CDR2 ANQGSEA. There are 14 residues in the CDR3. Trimming cost V 7 bases and J 4 bases, with 16 bases left between them. The CDR3 region has the DNA TGCAGCGCCTATATGAGGGGGGTCACCGGGGAGCTGTTTTTT. This sequence encodes CSAYMRGVTGELFF.